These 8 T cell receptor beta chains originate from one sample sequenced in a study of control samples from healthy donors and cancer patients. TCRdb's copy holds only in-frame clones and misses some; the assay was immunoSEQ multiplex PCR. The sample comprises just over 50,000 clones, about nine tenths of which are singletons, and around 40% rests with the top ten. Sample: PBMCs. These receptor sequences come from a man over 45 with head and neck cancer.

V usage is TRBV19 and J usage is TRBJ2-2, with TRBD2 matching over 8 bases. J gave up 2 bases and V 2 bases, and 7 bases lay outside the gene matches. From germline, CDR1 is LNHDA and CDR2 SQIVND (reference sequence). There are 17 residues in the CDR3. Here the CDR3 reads CASSISSAGANTGELFF. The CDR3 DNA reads TGTGCCAGTAGTATATCGTCAGCGGGGGCTAACACCGGGGAGCTGTTTTTT.

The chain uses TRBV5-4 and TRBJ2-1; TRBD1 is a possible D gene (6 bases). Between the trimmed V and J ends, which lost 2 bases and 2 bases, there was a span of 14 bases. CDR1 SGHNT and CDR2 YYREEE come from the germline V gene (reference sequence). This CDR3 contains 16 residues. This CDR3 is CASSFGGAETYNEQFF. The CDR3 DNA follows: TGTGCCAGCAGCTTTGGGGGCGCGGAAACCTACAATGAGCAGTTCTTC.

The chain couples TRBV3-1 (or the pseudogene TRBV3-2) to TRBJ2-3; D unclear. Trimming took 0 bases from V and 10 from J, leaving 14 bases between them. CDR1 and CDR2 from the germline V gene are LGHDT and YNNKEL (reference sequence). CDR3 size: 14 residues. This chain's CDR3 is CASSQEGPTRPQYF. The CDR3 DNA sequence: TGTGCCAGCAGCCAAGAAGGGCCCACTCGTCCGCAGTATTTT.

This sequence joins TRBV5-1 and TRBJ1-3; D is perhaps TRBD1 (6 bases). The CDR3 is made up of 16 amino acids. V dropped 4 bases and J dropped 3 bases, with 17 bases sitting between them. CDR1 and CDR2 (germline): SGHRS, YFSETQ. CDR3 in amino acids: CASSPSRRGGGNTIYF. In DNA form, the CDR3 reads TGCGCCAGCAGCCCATCTCGCAGGGGTGGTGGAAACACCATATATTTT.

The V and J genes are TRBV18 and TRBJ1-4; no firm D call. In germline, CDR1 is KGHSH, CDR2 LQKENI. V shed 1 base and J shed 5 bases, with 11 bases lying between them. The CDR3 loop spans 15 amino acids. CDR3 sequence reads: CASSPLVRINEKLFF. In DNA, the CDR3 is TGTGCCAGCTCACCACTTGTGCGCATAAATGAAAAACTGTTTTTT.

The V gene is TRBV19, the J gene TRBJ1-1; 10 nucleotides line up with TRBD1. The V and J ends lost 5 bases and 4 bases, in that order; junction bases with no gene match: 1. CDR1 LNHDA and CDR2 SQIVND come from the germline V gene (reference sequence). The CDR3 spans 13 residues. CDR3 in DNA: TGTGCCAGTAGTCGGACAGGGGGCACTGAAGCTTTCTTT. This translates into CASSRTGGTEAFF.

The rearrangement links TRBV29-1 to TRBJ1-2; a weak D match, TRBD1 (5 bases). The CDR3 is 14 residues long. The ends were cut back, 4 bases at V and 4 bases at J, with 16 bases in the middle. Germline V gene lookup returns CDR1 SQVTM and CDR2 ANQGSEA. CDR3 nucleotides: TGCAGCGTTGCTGCGTCTAGGGGTTCCTATGGCTACACCTTC. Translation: CSVAASRGSYGYTF.

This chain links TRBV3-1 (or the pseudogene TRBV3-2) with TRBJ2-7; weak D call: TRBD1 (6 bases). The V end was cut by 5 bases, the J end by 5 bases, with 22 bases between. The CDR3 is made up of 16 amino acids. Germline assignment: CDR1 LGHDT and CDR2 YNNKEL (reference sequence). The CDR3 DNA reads TGTGCCAGCAGCGAATTCCCGGGCAGGGGAAGACACGAGCAGTACTTC. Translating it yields CASSEFPGRGRHEQYF.